Detailed here is one TCR beta chain. Its antigen is currently unknown. With 1 base removed from V and 3 bases from J, the gap between germline ends came to 6 bases. Germline CDR1 is LGHNA and CDR2 is YNFKEQ. The CDR3 is 14 residues long. These data originate in a study of cytomegalovirus exposure and HLA in healthy donors. 60 Vbeta and 13 Jbeta primers were used in PCR. The assay was immunoSEQ multiplex PCR, and TCRdb's table has in-frame clones only and misses some. Of about 120,000 clones listed, 78% are singletons. General observations from the study: Some TCR beta chains (roughly 150 of them) were listed as cytomegalovirus-associated.

This chain links TRBV4-2 with TRBJ2-2; no clear D gene. Sequenced input: PBMCs. The TCR comes from a woman between 40 and 55 years old in good health and CMV-seronegative. CDR3 nucleotide sequence: TGTGCCAGCAGCCAAGTTCGAGACACCGGGGAGCTGTTTTTT. Its translation: CASSQVRDTGELFF.